This T cell receptor (beta chain) was identified during a study of cytomegalovirus exposure and HLA in healthy donors. Study background: When 300 to 500 donors were genotyped, about 81% of them were found to fall in the Caucasian-associated ancestry cluster.

With 60 Vbeta and 13 Jbeta primers, the PCR was carried out. TCRdb's copy holds only in-frame clones and misses some; the assay was immunoSEQ multiplex PCR. The repertoire consists of some 130,000 clones, with over 70% occurring once and the leading ten covering 2.2%. Healthy individuals who donated bone marrow served as the donors. Comment on this clone: Germline and junction disagree at one end, which may indicate a read error.

Germline CDR1 is SGHRS and CDR2 is YFSETQ. This CDR3 contains 16 residues. Sequenced: PBMCs. This sequence was found in a man under 40 in good health and CMV-seronegative. The chain uses TRBV5-1 and TRBJ2-1, with TRBD2 identical over 9 bases. CDR3 bases: TGCGCCAGCAGCTTGGCCGAAGCGGGAGGTCGCAATGAGCAGCTCTTC. It specifies CASSLAEAGGRNEQLF.